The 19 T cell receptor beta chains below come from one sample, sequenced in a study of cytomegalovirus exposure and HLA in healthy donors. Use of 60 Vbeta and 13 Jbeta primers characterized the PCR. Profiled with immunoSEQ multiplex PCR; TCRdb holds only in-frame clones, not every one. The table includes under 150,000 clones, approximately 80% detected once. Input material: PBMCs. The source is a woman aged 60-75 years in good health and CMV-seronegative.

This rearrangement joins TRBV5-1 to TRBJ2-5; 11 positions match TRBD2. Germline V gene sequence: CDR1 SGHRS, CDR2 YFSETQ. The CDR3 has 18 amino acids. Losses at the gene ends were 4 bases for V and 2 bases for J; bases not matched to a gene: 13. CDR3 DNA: TGCGCCAGCAGCCCCTTTGGCAATAGACTAGCGGGGCAAGAGACCCAGTACTTC. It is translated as CASSPFGNRLAGQETQYF.

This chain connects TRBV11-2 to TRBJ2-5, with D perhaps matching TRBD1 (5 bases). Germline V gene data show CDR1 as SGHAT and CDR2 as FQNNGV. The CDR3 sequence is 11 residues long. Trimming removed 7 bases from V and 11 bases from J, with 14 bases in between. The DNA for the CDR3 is TGTGCCAGCAAGGACATGGTGGAGCAGTACTTC. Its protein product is CASKDMVEQYF. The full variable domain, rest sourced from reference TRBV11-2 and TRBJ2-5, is EAGVAQSPRYKIIEKRQSVAFWCNPISGHATLYWYQQILGQGPKLLIQFQNNGVVDDSQLPKDRFSAERLKGVDSTLKIQPAKLEDSAVYLCASKDMVEQYFGPGTRLLVL.

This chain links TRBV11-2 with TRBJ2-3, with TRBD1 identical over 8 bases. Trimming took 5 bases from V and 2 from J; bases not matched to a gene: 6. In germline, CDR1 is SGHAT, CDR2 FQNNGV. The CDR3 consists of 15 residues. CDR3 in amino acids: CASSIRTGPTDTQYF. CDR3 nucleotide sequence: TGTGCCAGCAGCATTCGGACAGGGCCCACAGATACGCAGTATTTT.

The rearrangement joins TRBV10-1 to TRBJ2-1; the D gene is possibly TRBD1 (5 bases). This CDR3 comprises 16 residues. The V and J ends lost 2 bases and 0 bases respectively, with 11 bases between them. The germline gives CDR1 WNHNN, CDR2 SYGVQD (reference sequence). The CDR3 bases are TGCGCCAGCAGTGAGACCCTCAGGGACTCCTACAATGAGCAGTTCTTC. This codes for CASSETLRDSYNEQFF.

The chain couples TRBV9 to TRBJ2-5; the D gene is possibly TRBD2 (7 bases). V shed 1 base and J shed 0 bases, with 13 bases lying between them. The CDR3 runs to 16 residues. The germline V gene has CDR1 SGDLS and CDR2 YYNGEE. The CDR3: CASSVSAGAYQETQYF. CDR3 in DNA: TGTGCCAGCAGCGTATCGGCGGGGGCCTACCAAGAGACCCAGTACTTC.

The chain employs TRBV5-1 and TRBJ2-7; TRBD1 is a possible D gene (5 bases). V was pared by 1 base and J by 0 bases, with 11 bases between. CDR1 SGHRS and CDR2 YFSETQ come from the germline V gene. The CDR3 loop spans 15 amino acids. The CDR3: CASSLFGQGSYEQYF. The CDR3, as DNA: TGCGCCAGCAGCTTGTTTGGGCAGGGCTCCTACGAGCAGTACTTC.

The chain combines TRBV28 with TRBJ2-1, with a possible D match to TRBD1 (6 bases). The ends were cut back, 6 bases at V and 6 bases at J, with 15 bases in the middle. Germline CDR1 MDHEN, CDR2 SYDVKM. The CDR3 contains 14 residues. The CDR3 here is CASREQGRGNEQFF. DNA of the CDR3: TGTGCCAGCAGAGAACAGGGTAGGGGCAATGAGCAGTTCTTC.

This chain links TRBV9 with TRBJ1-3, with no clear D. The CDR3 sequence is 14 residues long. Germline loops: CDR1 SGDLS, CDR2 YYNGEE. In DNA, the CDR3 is TGTGCGAGCTCAACGGGGTCCTCTGGAAACACCATATATTTT. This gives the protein CASSTGSSGNTIYF.

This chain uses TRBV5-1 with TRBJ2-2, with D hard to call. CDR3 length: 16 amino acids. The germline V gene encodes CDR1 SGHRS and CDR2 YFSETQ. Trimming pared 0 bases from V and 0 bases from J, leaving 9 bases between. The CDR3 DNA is TGCGCCAGCAGCTTGGGCAGGTTTGCGAACACCGGGGAGCTGTTTTTT. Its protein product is CASSLGRFANTGELFF.

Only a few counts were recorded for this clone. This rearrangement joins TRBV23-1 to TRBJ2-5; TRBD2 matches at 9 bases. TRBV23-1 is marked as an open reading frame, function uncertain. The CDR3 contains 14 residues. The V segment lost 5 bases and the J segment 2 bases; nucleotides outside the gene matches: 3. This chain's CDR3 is CASSRLAEQETQYF. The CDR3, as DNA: TGCGCCAGCAGTAGACTAGCGGAACAAGAGACCCAGTACTTC.

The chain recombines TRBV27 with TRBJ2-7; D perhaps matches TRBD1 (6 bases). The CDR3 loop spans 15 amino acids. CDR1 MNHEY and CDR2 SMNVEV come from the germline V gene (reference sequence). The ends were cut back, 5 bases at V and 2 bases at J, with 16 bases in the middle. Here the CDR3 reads CASSPFYRDTYEQYF. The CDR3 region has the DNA TGTGCCAGCAGTCCATTTTACAGGGACACCTACGAGCAGTACTTC.

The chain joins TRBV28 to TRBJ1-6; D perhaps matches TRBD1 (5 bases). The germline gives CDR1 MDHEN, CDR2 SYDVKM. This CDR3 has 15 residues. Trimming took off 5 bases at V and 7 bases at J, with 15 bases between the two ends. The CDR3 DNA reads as TGTGCCAGCAGTCCCCCCCAGGGAGGCAATTCACCCCTCCACTTT. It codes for CASSPPQGGNSPLHF.

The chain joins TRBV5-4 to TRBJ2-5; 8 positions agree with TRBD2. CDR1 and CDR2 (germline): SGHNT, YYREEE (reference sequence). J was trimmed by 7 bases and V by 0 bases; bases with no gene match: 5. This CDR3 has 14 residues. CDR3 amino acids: CASSLAGGQGTQYF. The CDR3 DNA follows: TGTGCCAGCAGCTTGGCGGGGGGGCAGGGGACCCAGTACTTC.

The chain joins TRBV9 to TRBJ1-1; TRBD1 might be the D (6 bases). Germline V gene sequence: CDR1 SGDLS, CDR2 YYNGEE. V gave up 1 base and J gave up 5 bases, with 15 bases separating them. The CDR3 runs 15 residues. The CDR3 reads CASSVRPTGGTEAFF. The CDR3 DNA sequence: TGTGCCAGCAGCGTACGTCCGACAGGTGGGACTGAAGCTTTCTTT.

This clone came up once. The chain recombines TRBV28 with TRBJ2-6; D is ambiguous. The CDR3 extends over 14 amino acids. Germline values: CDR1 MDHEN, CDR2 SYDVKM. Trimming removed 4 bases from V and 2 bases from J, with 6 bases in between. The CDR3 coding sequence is TGTGCCAGCAGTTCGGGTGCTGGGGCCAACGTCCTGACTTTC. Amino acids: CASSSGAGANVLTF. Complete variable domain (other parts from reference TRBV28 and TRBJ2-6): DVKVTQSSRYLVKRTGEKVFLECVQDMDHENMFWYRQDPGLGLRLIYFSYDVKMKEKGDIPEGYSVSREKKERFSLILESASTNQTSMYLCASSSGAGANVLTFGAGSRLTVL.

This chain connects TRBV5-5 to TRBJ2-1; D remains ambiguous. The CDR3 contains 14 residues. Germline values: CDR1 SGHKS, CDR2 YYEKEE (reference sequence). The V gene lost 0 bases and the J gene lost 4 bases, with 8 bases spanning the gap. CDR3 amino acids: CASSLGLVYNEQFF. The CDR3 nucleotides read TGTGCCAGCAGCTTGGGGTTAGTATACAATGAGCAGTTCTTC.

CDR3 DNA sequence: TGTGCCAGCAGCCAAGATTTTAGCGGGAGGGCCTTTGAGCAGTTCTTC. Its protein is CASSQDFSGRAFEQFF. The chain carries TRBV4-2 and TRBJ2-1; 11 nucleotides match TRBD2. The CDR3 runs to 16 residues. The junction had 7 bases not matched to a gene; V was cut back by 0 bases and J by 9 bases. Per the germline V gene, CDR1 is LGHNA and CDR2 is YNFKEQ.

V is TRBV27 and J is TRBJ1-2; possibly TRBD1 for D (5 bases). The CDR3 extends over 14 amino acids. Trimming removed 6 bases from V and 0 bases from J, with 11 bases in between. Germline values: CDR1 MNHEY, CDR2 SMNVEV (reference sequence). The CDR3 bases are TGTGCCAGCAGGCCCCGGACAACTAACTATGGCTACACCTTC. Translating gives CASRPRTTNYGYTF.

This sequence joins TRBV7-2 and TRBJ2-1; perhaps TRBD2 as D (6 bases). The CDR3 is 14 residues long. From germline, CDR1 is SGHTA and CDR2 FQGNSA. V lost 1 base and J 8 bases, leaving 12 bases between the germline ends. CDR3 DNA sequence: TGTGCCAGCAGCTTAGGGGTGGGAGGTTATGAGCAGTTCTTC. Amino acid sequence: CASSLGVGGYEQFF.